The sequence of this T cell receptor beta chain was determined in a study of beta chain features in type 1 diabetes. After removal of 6 bases from V and 5 bases from J, the junction contained 9 bases not matched to a gene. The CDR3 is 15 amino acids. Germline CDR1 reads MNHNY; CDR2 reads SVGAGI (reference sequence). Expressed TCRB transcripts were sequenced after all isolated RNA was converted to cDNA. Naive, central memory and regulatory T cell samples yielded some 3.9 million reads on average. Assay used: immunoSEQ multiplex PCR; TCRdb lists only in-frame clones, some missing. The sample comprises about 300,000 clones, about 7.8% of which are singletons, and 1% rests with the top ten. Broader study findings: Any role of HLA type in TCRB rearrangement remained unresolved here.

Sorting of CD4+ naive, central memory, regulatory and stem cell-like memory cells was performed via CD45RO/CCR7/CD25/CD127/CD95/CD27. Regarding this clone: Its antigen is as yet unknown.

The receptor was isolated from a woman aged 18-29 years in good health. The rearrangement joins TRBV6-6 to TRBJ2-2, with 7 bases identical to TRBD2. Sequenced: central memory CD4+ T cells from blood. The CDR3 reads CASSRSGGTTGELFF. The CDR3 DNA follows: TGTGCCAGCAGCCGTTCCGGGGGGACTACCGGGGAGCTGTTTTTT.